Listed below are T cell receptor beta chains from one sample, sequenced in a study of T cells after posttransplantation cyclophosphamide. Generated by immunoSEQ multiplex PCR, the TCRdb table keeps only in-frame clones and is missing some. This sample carries some 23,000 clones, none of them present only once. The specimen comprised PBMCs, sampled after allogeneic stem cell transplant with posttransplant cyclophosphamide. These receptors were obtained from a male patient in his late teens or twenties who received an allogeneic stem cell transplant from a related donor, was CMV-positive, and had no GVHD. Some T cells may originate from the graft donor. The CDR3 runs from the conserved cysteine through the conserved F or W. A D gene is named only where the DNA matches it firmly. The size of a clone is reported for some rows only, either as once, few or many, or as a class for expanded clones.

V gene: TRBV5-1
J gene: TRBJ2-3
D gene: TRBD2
clone size: many
CDR3 DNA: TGCGCCAGCTATGGGACTAGCGGCTTCACAGATACGCAGTATTTT
CDR3 protein: CASYGTSGFTDTQYF

V gene: TRBV21-1
J gene: TRBJ2-4
D gene: -
clone size: many
CDR3 DNA: TGTGCCAGCAGCCGCGTTGTTCGGGAGTCGACCAAAAACATTCAGTACTTC
CDR3 protein: CASSRVVRESTKNIQYF

V gene: TRBV7-3
J gene: TRBJ2-1
D gene: -
clone size: many
CDR3 DNA: TGTGCCAGCAGCTTAAACCAGATGGCGGGGGCTAAGTTCTTC
CDR3 protein: CASSLNQMAGAKFF

V gene: TRBV9
J gene: TRBJ1-2
D gene: -
clone size: many
CDR3 DNA: TGTGCCAGCAGCCCTACAGGGAATTGGGGCTACACCTTC
CDR3 protein: CASSPTGNWGYTF

V gene: TRBV19
J gene: TRBJ2-6
D gene: -
clone size: many
CDR3 DNA: TGTGCCAGTAGTATACAGGGGGCCAACGTCCTGACTTTC
CDR3 protein: CASSIQGANVLTF

V gene: TRBV19
J gene: TRBJ2-1
D gene: TRBD2
clone size: many
CDR3 DNA: TGTGCCAGTGCAGAGAAGCGGGAGAGTTGGACCTACAATGAGCAGTTCTTC
CDR3 protein: CASAEKRESWTYNEQFF

V gene: TRBV29-1
J gene: TRBJ2-3
D gene: TRBD1
clone size: many
CDR3 DNA: TGCAGCGTTGAAGGGACGAAGGGGGCAACAGATACGCAGTATTTT
CDR3 protein: CSVEGTKGATDTQYF

V gene: TRBV18
J gene: TRBJ2-5
D gene: -
clone size: many
CDR3 DNA: TGTGCCAGCTCACCACCGAGGAGGGCGGGCCAAGAGACCCAGTACTTC
CDR3 protein: CASSPPRRAGQETQYF

V gene: TRBV9
J gene: TRBJ2-1
D gene: TRBD2
clone size: -
CDR3 DNA: TGTGCCAGCAGCGTTCTACTAGCGGGAGCGTTCAATGAGCAGTTCTTC
CDR3 protein: CASSVLLAGAFNEQFF

V gene: TRBV6-5
J gene: TRBJ2-3
D gene: TRBD1
clone size: many
CDR3 DNA: TGTGCCAGCAGTTCCGACCGGGACAGGGGACCAGATACGCAGTATTTT
CDR3 protein: CASSSDRDRGPDTQYF

V gene: TRBV28
J gene: TRBJ1-2
D gene: TRBD1
clone size: many
CDR3 DNA: TGTGCCAGCAGTTTCGCAGGACAGGGGGCCGACACCTTC
CDR3 protein: CASSFAGQGADTF

V gene: TRBV2
J gene: TRBJ2-3
D gene: -
clone size: many
CDR3 DNA: TGTGCCAGCAGGCGAAGACAGGGAGGAGAGCCAGATACGCAGTATTTT
CDR3 protein: CASRRRQGGEPDTQYF

V gene: TRBV11-2
J gene: TRBJ1-1
D gene: -
clone size: many
CDR3 DNA: TGTGCCAGCAGCTTGGTGGCGAGGTCTGAAGCTTTCTTT
CDR3 protein: CASSLVARSEAFF

V gene: TRBV2
J gene: TRBJ2-1
D gene: -
clone size: many
CDR3 DNA: TGTGCCAGGGAGGAACAGGGCCTAATGAATGAGCAGTTCTTC
CDR3 protein: CAREEQGLMNEQFF

V gene: TRBV7-9
J gene: TRBJ2-5
D gene: -
clone size: many
CDR3 DNA: TGTGCCAGCAGCTCCATCGGGCAGGGTCAGACCCAGTACTTC
CDR3 protein: CASSSIGQGQTQYF

V gene: TRBV7-2
J gene: TRBJ2-5
D gene: -
clone size: many
CDR3 DNA: TGTGCCAGCAGCTCCCCCGTTGGGGGGAGGAGAGAGACCCAGTACTTC
CDR3 protein: CASSSPVGGRRETQYF

V gene: TRBV5-4
J gene: TRBJ2-7
D gene: -
clone size: many
CDR3 DNA: TGTGCCAGCAGCTTGGACAACTACGAGCAGTACTTC
CDR3 protein: CASSLDNYEQYF

V gene: TRBV6-5
J gene: TRBJ1-1
D gene: -
clone size: many
CDR3 DNA: TGTGCCAGCAGTTACGACAGGAACACTGAAGCTTTCTTT
CDR3 protein: CASSYDRNTEAFF

V gene: TRBV27
J gene: TRBJ1-1
D gene: -
clone size: many
CDR3 DNA: TGTGCCAGCAGCCCAACAGGGATCATGAACACTGAAGCTTTCTTT
CDR3 protein: CASSPTGIMNTEAFF

V gene: TRBV27
J gene: TRBJ2-3
D gene: TRBD2
clone size: many
CDR3 DNA: TGTGCCAGCGGCGATGAGAGTCAGGGTATTTGGGCGGGGGGCACAGATACGCAGTATTTT
CDR3 protein: CASGDESQGIWAGGTDTQYF

V gene: TRBV5-1
J gene: TRBJ2-1
D gene: -
clone size: many
CDR3 DNA: TGCGCCAGCAGCTCCGGGGTAGGCCGCAATGAGCAGTTCTTC
CDR3 protein: CASSSGVGRNEQFF

V gene: TRBV5-8
J gene: TRBJ2-2
D gene: -
clone size: many
CDR3 DNA: TGTGCCAGCAGCTTGGCCTTGGGGGAGCTGTTTTTT
CDR3 protein: CASSLALGELFF

V gene: TRBV28
J gene: TRBJ1-5
D gene: -
clone size: many
CDR3 DNA: TGTGCCAGCAGTTTAGTTAGTAATCAGCCCCAGCATTTT
CDR3 protein: CASSLVSNQPQHF

V gene: TRBV5-1
J gene: TRBJ1-6
D gene: -
clone size: many
CDR3 DNA: TGCGCCAGCAGCTTAAAAGACGGTCCATGGGACTCCCATTCACCCCTCCACTTT
CDR3 protein: CASSLKDGPWDSHSPLHF

V gene: TRBV30
J gene: TRBJ1-1
D gene: -
clone size: many
CDR3 DNA: TGTGCCTGGAGCGCGGTGAGCGCTTTCTTT
CDR3 protein: CAWSAVSAFF

V gene: TRBV6-5
J gene: TRBJ1-3
D gene: -
clone size: many
CDR3 DNA: TGTGCCAGCACCACGGGGGTTGGAAACACCATATATTTT
CDR3 protein: CASTTGVGNTIYF

V gene: TRBV28
J gene: TRBJ1-2
D gene: -
clone size: many
CDR3 DNA: TGTGCCAGCAGTTACAACAACTATGGCTACACCTTC
CDR3 protein: CASSYNNYGYTF

V gene: TRBV29-1
J gene: TRBJ1-1
D gene: TRBD1
clone size: many
CDR3 DNA: TGCAGCGTTGAGGGACAGAGAATGAACACTGAAGCTTTCTTT
CDR3 protein: CSVEGQRMNTEAFF

V gene: TRBV28
J gene: TRBJ2-7
D gene: -
clone size: many
CDR3 DNA: TGTGCCAGCAGTTCCCGTAGGCGGGGCGAACTCTACGAGCAGTACTTC
CDR3 protein: CASSSRRRGELYEQYF